Sequencing of this T cell receptor (beta chain) was carried out in a study of T-cell reconstitution after alpha-beta-depleted transplantation in children. The TCRbeta library was prepared with unique molecular identifiers. In TCRdb, the PCR reads were re-called with MiXCR into one record per CDR3 protein. There are some 550,000 distinct CDR3 sequences in the sample; 18% occur only once, and 3.3% lies in the top ten. The table lists this clonotype with a few counts. The sample in question was PBMCs from the stem cell graft donor, obtained from the stem cell graft. This TCR was sampled from a human donor who donated a stem cell graft to a child with acute lymphoblastic leukemia.

The CDR3 DNA reads as TGCGCCAGCAGCCGGGACAGGGCATCCTACGAGCAGTACTTC. It codes for CASSRDRASYEQYF. The chain recombines TRBV5-1 with TRBJ2-7; 9 bases fit TRBD1. CDR1 and CDR2 from the germline V gene are SGHRS and YFSETQ. The J segment lost 1 base and the V segment lost 4 bases, leaving 3 bases of the junction unmatched. The CDR3 extends over 14 amino acids.